Given below is one T cell receptor (beta chain) in context. Its binding antigen is unknown. The input lacks base qualities; no much larger clone sits a single base away. Participants in the prospective study were enrolled through a virtual design, were aged roughly 18 to 100 years, and lived in approximately 25 United States geographic areas. To assign participants to cohorts, the prospective study relied on clinical history that participants themselves reported in a screening survey and a study questionnaire. Mobile phlebotomists in the prospective study collected whole blood, serum and a nasopharyngeal or oropharyngeal swab from every participant. Participants in the prospective study had the option to provide additional blood draws and questionnaires over a 2-month period. Prospective study blood samples were shipped either frozen or at room temperature before DNA extraction. This specimen belongs to a study of blood T cell repertoires in COVID-19 (dated by TCRdb to about 2020). As for the study more broadly: Samples covering the acute and convalescent phases of COVID-19 were provided by collaborators in the United States, Italy and Spain. Nearly every sample came with metadata listing a de-identified subject ID, COVID-19 status, age in years and sex. A freely available public database, intended as a resource for researchers studying the immune response to SARS-CoV-2, is where the repertoires were released. The dataset comprised deeply sampled blood TCRbeta repertoires from subjects exposed to, actively infected with, or recovered from COVID-19. The material from the prospective study consisted of cDNA or gDNA derived from T cells, B-cell-depleted T cells, or PBMCs. Where HLA class I and class II types were available, the types were taken from metadata supplied by the sample provider, not from assay-based typing. Samples were obtained from the ongoing ImmuneRACE study (first 160 participants) and from about 1,300 subjects provided by 6 global collaborators. Summary of the overall study and its limitations: The quantity of clinical and demographic metadata differed by source and by participant and was supplied without curation.

CDR1 is given as MNHEY and CDR2 as SVGEGT, both from the germline V gene. The CDR3 covers 15 residues, taking in both the cysteine and the phenylalanine. This entry keeps only the CDR3 DNA: 45 bases, framed from base 1. V loses 5 bases of germline sequence and J loses 5 bases, and the interval between the two ends is 16 bases. TCRbeta CDR3 regions were amplified from genomic DNA using the immunoSEQ Assay, a bias-controlled multiplex PCR. Processing in the source paper ran as follows. The number of nucleated cells in each sample was estimated by amplification of reference gene primers within the assay. To quantify the absolute abundance of each unique TCRbeta CDR3 rearrangement, sequence reads were collapsed and filtered. For each sample, productive Simpson clonality was calculated as the square root of Simpson's diversity index over productive rearrangements. Drawn from immuneACCESS, this table holds only the in-frame rearrangements with V and J called that TCRdb kept. Clones are partly lost; checked studies trace under half to an unresolved V gene and leave the rest unexplained. That table is the source of V, J and clone size, and D and trimming were worked out from the DNA. For this sample there are about 210,000 clones; under 90% appear just once. The ten biggest clones cover about 9.8% of the sample.

The rearranged segments are TRBV6-2 or TRBV6-3 and TRBJ1-5; the D gene cannot be named for sure. The sequenced sample consisted of PBMCs or T cells enriched from blood (not recorded which). This clonotype was sampled from a woman aged 50 to 65 with acute COVID-19. The CDR3 protein: CASSPTVRSDQPQHF. The DNA sequence is TGTGCCAGCAGTCCAACCGTACGGAGTGATCAGCCCCAGCATTTT.